These T cell receptor beta chains were read from a single sample in a study of graft-versus-host responses after intestinal transplantation. Using immunoSEQ multiplex PCR, the repertoire was profiled, and TCRdb retains in-frame clones only, with some absent. Found here are more than 5,500 clones, around a third of them singletons; the top ten hold 30% to 35%. Material: alloreactive CD8+ T cells from a mixed lymphocyte reaction culture, obtained before intestinal transplant. The source of these receptors is a human patient who received an intestinal transplant. CDR3s include the opening cysteine and the closing phenylalanine or tryptophan. A D gene is named only where the DNA matches it firmly. A clone size is listed for some rows: how often the clone was seen (once, few, many), or a class if it is expanded.

TRBV5-1	TRBJ1-5	-	TRBD1	TGCGCCAGCAGCTCGCTCCCGACAGGGGGCTATCAGCCCCAGCATTTT	CASSSLPTGGYQPQHF
TRBV7-9	TRBJ2-7	few	-	TGTGCCAGCAGCTTAGAAGTAATGAGCTCCTACGAGCAGTACTTC	CASSLEVMSSYEQYF
TRBV6-5	TRBJ2-7	medium-sized	-	TGTGCCAGCAGGGCCACCGACTACGAGCAGTACTTC	CASRATDYEQYF
TRBV5-6	TRBJ1-2	medium-sized	TRBD1	TGTGCCAGCAGCTTGGCCGCGGGGACAGGGATTGGCTACACCTTC	CASSLAAGTGIGYTF
TRBV4-1	TRBJ2-1	-	TRBD2	TGCGCCAGCAGCCAGATGACTAGCGGTGGCAATGAGCAGTTCTTC	CASSQMTSGGNEQFF
TRBV19	TRBJ2-1	many	TRBD2	TGTGCCAGTAGTATCTTAGCGGGAGGGCCCAATGAGCAGTTCTTC	CASSILAGGPNEQFF
TRBV10-2	TRBJ2-7	-	-	TGCGCCAGCAGTGAACGATATAGCCCCTACGAGCAGTACTTC	CASSERYSPYEQYF
TRBV28	TRBJ2-7	few	-	TGTGCCAGGATCCCCAAGGGGACATCGCTCTACGAGCAGTACTTC	CARIPKGTSLYEQYF
TRBV5-4	TRBJ1-1	few	-	TGTGCCAGCAGCTTCCTAAGATGGACAACCTTCACTGAAGCTTTCTTT	CASSFLRWTTFTEAFF
TRBV5-8	TRBJ2-5	-	-	TGTGCCAGCAGCAAAGAAATACAGTACCAAGAGACCCAGTACTTC	CASSKEIQYQETQYF
TRBV7-5	TRBJ2-1	-	-	TGTGCCAGAAGCTTAGCGGAGGCGGGAGAGTCCGGCGAGCAGTTCTTC	CARSLAEAGESGEQFF
TRBV5-1	TRBJ1-6	-	TRBD1	TGCGCCAGCAGCTTCAGGGGGCTCGATTCACCCCTCCACTTT	CASSFRGLDSPLHF
TRBV9	TRBJ2-1	-	TRBD2	TGTGCCAGCAGCGTAAGGAAGGCGGGAGGGTACAATGAGCAGTTCTTC	CASSVRKAGGYNEQFF
TRBV4-1	TRBJ2-3	medium-sized	-	TGCGCCAGCAGCCAGTTAGGGGGCGGGGGCACAGATACGCAGTATTTT	CASSQLGGGGTDTQYF
TRBV7-9	TRBJ1-5	-	-	TGTGCCAGCAGCTTAGGCCAGGGGCATCAGCCCCAGCATTTT	CASSLGQGHQPQHF
TRBV16	TRBJ1-1	medium-sized	-	TGTGCCAGCAGCCTCGGAGCGGGAGGTACTGAAGCTTTCTTT	CASSLGAGGTEAFF
TRBV6-5	TRBJ2-7	medium-sized	-	TGTGCCAGCAGTACCGACAGCTACGAGCAGTACTTC	CASSTDSYEQYF
TRBV2	TRBJ2-1	-	-	TGTGCCAGCAGTGACCGCCGGTCCCCCTACAATGAGCAGTTCTTC	CASSDRRSPYNEQFF
TRBV6-1	TRBJ2-7	-	-	TGTGCCAGCAGGGCCACCGACTACGAGCAGTACTTC	CASRATDYEQYF
TRBV10-3	TRBJ1-2	-	-	TGTGCCATCAGCCGGACAGACGGCTACACCTTC	CAISRTDGYTF
TRBV5-5	TRBJ2-5	few	-	TGTGCCAGCAGCTTGGAGGGGGATCTGGGAGAGACCCAGTACTTC	CASSLEGDLGETQYF
TRBV7-8	TRBJ2-7	few	TRBD2	TGTGCCAGCAGCTTAGGAGCGGGGGGAGGACCCTACGAGCAGTACTTC	CASSLGAGGGPYEQYF
TRBV27	TRBJ2-2	medium-sized	-	TGTGCCAGTGGCGGGACCGGGGAGCTGTTTTTT	CASGGTGELFF
TRBV4-1	TRBJ2-5	medium-sized	-	TGCGCCAGCAGCCAAGATCTTGGCTGGGGGCGAGAGACCCAGTACTTC	CASSQDLGWGRETQYF
TRBV4-1	TRBJ2-3	-	-	TGCGCCAGCAGCCAAGAGGGCGGCGGGTTTAGCACAGATACGCAGTATTTT	CASSQEGGGFSTDTQYF
TRBV5-1	TRBJ2-7	few	-	TGCGCCAGCAGCTTGGCCCCGGGGAGCTACGAGCAGTACTTC	CASSLAPGSYEQYF
TRBV4-1	TRBJ2-1	medium-sized	-	TGCGCCAGCAGCCTAGAACCAGGGATACCCTACAATGAGCAGTTCTTC	CASSLEPGIPYNEQFF
TRBV5-4	TRBJ2-5	-	TRBD2	TGTGCCAGCAGCTTGGTTGGCTACGGGGGGGCCGAGACCCAGTACTTC	CASSLVGYGGAETQYF
TRBV4-1	TRBJ2-7	-	-	TGCGCCAGCAGCCAAGAAGACAGGATTGAGGCCTACGAGCAGTACTTC	CASSQEDRIEAYEQYF
TRBV9	TRBJ2-5	few	TRBD2	TGTGCCAGCAGCGCGGGACTAGCGGGAGCAGAGACCCAGTACTTC	CASSAGLAGAETQYF
TRBV15	TRBJ2-5	-	-	TGTGCCACCAGCAGAGACAGGGGCCAAGAGACCCAGTACTTC	CATSRDRGQETQYF
TRBV11-2	TRBJ2-7	-	TRBD2	TGTGCCAGCAGCTTTGGACTAGAGGCCTACGAGCAGTACTTC	CASSFGLEAYEQYF
TRBV6-5	TRBJ2-3	medium-sized	TRBD2	TGTGCCAGCAGTTCGCCGCGGGGGGGGGCAGATACGCAGTATTTT	CASSSPRGGADTQYF
TRBV5-1	TRBJ2-5	-	TRBD2	TGCGCCAGCAGCCTGGGACTAGCGGGGAGGGAGACCCAGTACTTC	CASSLGLAGRETQYF
TRBV6-6	TRBJ2-7	few	-	TGTGCCAGCAGTCCTACTAGTCTGCACTACGAGCAGTACTTC	CASSPTSLHYEQYF
TRBV4-2	TRBJ2-6	few	-	TGTGCCAGCAGCCGAAGACAGGTGCTCTCTGGGGCCAACGTCCTGACTTTC	CASSRRQVLSGANVLTF
TRBV19	TRBJ2-6	-	-	TGTGCCAGTAGTGACTACTCTGGGGCCAACGTCCTGACTTTC	CASSDYSGANVLTF
TRBV29-1	TRBJ2-1	-	TRBD2	TGCAGCGTTTTCCCCTGGCGGGGGGGCCCCTACAATGAGCAGTTCTTC	CSVFPWRGGPYNEQFF
TRBV4-2	TRBJ2-1	-	TRBD2	TGTGCCAGCAGCCAAGATCGAATAGCGGGAGTGGGTGAGCAGTTCTTC	CASSQDRIAGVGEQFF
TRBV15	TRBJ2-1	medium-sized	TRBD2	TGTGCCACCAGCCATACTAGCGGGAGCAGGAACAATGAGCAGTTCTTC	CATSHTSGSRNNEQFF
TRBV6-1	TRBJ2-5	few	-	TGTGCCAGCAGTGAAGCTAGGGAGTCGGGGGAGACCCAGTACTTC	CASSEARESGETQYF
TRBV5-1	TRBJ2-1	-	-	TGCGCCAGCAGCTATCTAGGCAATGAGCAGTTCTTC	CASSYLGNEQFF
TRBV7-9	TRBJ2-3	-	-	TGTGCCAGCAGCTTAATGGTCGTCAGGGGTACAGATACGCAGTATTTT	CASSLMVVRGTDTQYF
TRBV14	TRBJ2-7	-	-	TGTGCCAGCAGCCATACCGGGGGCGAGCAGTACTTC	CASSHTGGEQYF
TRBV2	TRBJ2-6	few	-	TGTGCCAGCAGCCCGACAGCCTCTGGGGCCAACGTCCTGACTTTC	CASSPTASGANVLTF
TRBV5-1	TRBJ2-1	few	-	TGTGCCAGCAGCTCCATTAATCTCCCAGGCAATGAGCAGTTCTTC	CASSSINLPGNEQFF
TRBV5-1	TRBJ2-7	few	TRBD1	TGCGCCAGCAGCTTGCTGGACAGGGCTGGAGAGCAGTACTTC	CASSLLDRAGEQYF
TRBV5-1	TRBJ2-5	medium-sized	TRBD2	TGCGCCAGCAGCTCCGGGACTAGCGGGGGGCAAGAGACCCAGTACTTC	CASSSGTSGGQETQYF
TRBV7-6	TRBJ2-1	-	TRBD2	TGTGCCAGCAGCTTAATAGCGGGAGGGCCGCATGAGCAGTTCTTC	CASSLIAGGPHEQFF
TRBV11-2	TRBJ2-2	-	-	TGTGCCAGCAGCTTAGCCAGGCCGCTGTTTTTT	CASSLARPLFF
TRBV27	TRBJ1-2	-	-	TGTGCCAGCAGTTCTCCCTGGGCCAGCCCTATCGGCTACACCTTC	CASSSPWASPIGYTF
TRBV28	TRBJ1-4	-	TRBD1	TGTGCCACCCATCAGACAGGGAAAACAACTAATGAAAAACTGTTTTTT	CATHQTGKTTNEKLFF